This entry features one T cell receptor beta chain sequence. As yet, its antigen is unknown. The sample originates from a study of OX40 agonist ivuxolimab in advanced cancers. Across the study: Of mixed ages from about 23 to 79 and averaging around 60 years, the group was roughly 83% male.

Autoimmune disease history or systemic immunosuppression excluded patients. Repertoires were generated with immunoSEQ multiplex PCR, while TCRdb's copy carries only in-frame clones and drops some. The sample lists some 100,000 clones; 90% were seen once. Study-wide points: Fewer expanded clones were found on average in CD4+ than in CD8+ T cells. Patients who responded partially at 0.1-3.0 mg/kg showed clonal expansion ranking among the lowest.

The receptor's source is an adult with an advanced solid tumor such as melanoma, head and neck, liver or kidney cancer. This specimen was CD4+ or CD8+ T cells sorted from blood, taken in a trial of the OX40 agonist ivuxolimab.

CDR3 nucleotides: TGTGCCAGCAGTTTGGGGGTAGGGGGCTACACCTTC. It yields the protein CASSLGVGGYTF. The J gene is TRBJ1-2, the V gene TRBV28, with a tentative D call TRBD1 (5 bases). The germline V gene has CDR1 MDHEN and CDR2 SYDVKM. Trimming stripped 3 bases from V and 8 bases from J, with 10 bases between. This CDR3 is 12 amino acids long.